Presented here are 14 T cell receptor beta chains from one specimen sequenced in a study of OX40 agonist ivuxolimab in advanced cancers. Library method: the immunoSEQ multiplex PCR assay. TCRdb provides this immuneACCESS table in a form limited to in-frame rearrangements. Some clones are lacking; in checked studies, under half of them reflect an unresolved V gene, and why the rest are absent is not known. The sample table contains about 69,000 clones; only one count was recorded for 80% to 95% of them. The ten biggest clones cover 0.25% to 0.3% of the sample. The sequenced sample was CD4+ or CD8+ T cells sorted from blood, obtained in a trial of the OX40 agonist ivuxolimab. The receptors stem from an adult with an advanced solid tumor such as melanoma, head and neck, liver or kidney cancer.

CDR3 bases: TGTGCCAGCTCACAGGGTCGAGACACTGAAGCTTTCTTT. Protein sequence: CASSQGRDTEAFF. The chain uses TRBV18 and TRBJ1-1; no clear D. This CDR3 region has 13 residues. Trimming removed 4 bases from V and 3 bases from J, with 9 bases in between. Germline loops: CDR1 KGHSH, CDR2 LQKENI.

The chain has TRBV6-5 and TRBJ2-7; D gene ambiguous. Germline V CDR1 and CDR2: MNHEY, SVGAGI. With 8 bases removed from V and 6 bases from J, the gap between germline ends came to 14 bases. CDR3 length equals 12 residues. CDR3 nucleotides: TGTGCCAGCCGGTCTAGAGTGGGCGAGCAGTACTTC. Amino acids: CASRSRVGEQYF.

The CDR3 region is CASTLGTGIKPQHF. Written as DNA, the CDR3 is TGTGCCAGTACCCTCGGGACAGGGATTAAACCCCAGCATTTT. The J gene is TRBJ1-5, the V gene TRBV19; 9 bases align to TRBD1. Unmatched junction bases numbered 11, after V lost 7 bases and J lost 10 bases. This CDR3 region has 14 residues. The germline gives CDR1 LNHDA, CDR2 SQIVND (reference sequence).

V gene TRBV7-8 combines with J gene TRBJ2-1; 9 bases agree with TRBD2. The CDR3 has 14 residues. CDR1 SGHVS and CDR2 FQNEAQ come from the germline V gene. Trimming at V came to 3 bases and at J to 7 bases, leaving 4 bases not matched to a gene. Here the CDR3 reads CASSLASGINEQFF. CDR3 in DNA: TGTGCCAGCAGCTTGGCTAGCGGGATAAATGAGCAGTTCTTC.

The chain employs TRBV2 and TRBJ1-6; 7 nucleotides match TRBD1. Trimming removed 5 bases from V and 7 bases from J; junction bases left unmatched: 8. Germline CDR1 SNHLY, CDR2 FYNNEI. The CDR3 extends over 15 amino acids. CDR3 DNA: TGTGCCAGCAGTAGCCGAGGGGGCCAAAATTCACCCCTCCACTTT. Its protein is CASSSRGGQNSPLHF.

The V call is TRBV7-2, the J call TRBJ2-2; D is unresolved. Germline loops: CDR1 SGHTA, CDR2 FQGNSA. V lost 5 bases and J 5 bases, leaving 15 bases between the germline ends. The CDR3 is 15 residues long. The CDR3 region is CASSTAFSETGELFF. The CDR3 region has the DNA TGTGCCAGCAGCACGGCCTTTTCCGAGACCGGGGAGCTGTTTTTT.

This chain uses TRBV18 with TRBJ1-6; D is uncertain. The CDR3 loop spans 14 amino acids. Germline-derived CDR1 and CDR2 are KGHSH and LQKENI. The germline V and J ends were trimmed by 2 bases and 8 bases, with 10 bases remaining between them. DNA for the CDR3: TGTGCCAGCTCACCATATAAGAAAGATTCACCCCTCCACTTT. It specifies CASSPYKKDSPLHF.

The chain combines TRBV7-6 with TRBJ1-6; possibly TRBD1 for D (6 bases). With 3 bases removed from V and 7 bases from J, the gap between germline ends came to 10 bases. Germline values: CDR1 SGHVS, CDR2 FNYEAQ. The CDR3 totals 14 residues. The CDR3 is CASSFRTENSPLHF. CDR3 bases: TGTGCCAGCAGCTTCCGGACAGAGAATTCACCCCTCCACTTT.

This clone was counted a single time. The J gene is TRBJ1-5, the V gene TRBV19; D is possibly TRBD1 (6 bases). CDR3 length: 16 amino acids. V dropped 10 bases and J dropped 2 bases, with 21 bases sitting between them. Germline CDR1 LNHDA, CDR2 SQIVND (reference sequence). CDR3 DNA sequence: TGTGCCAACCCTCTACTTACAGGGCGGCGCAATCAGCCCCAGCATTTT. Residues: CANPLLTGRRNQPQHF.

This clone was detected once. The V and J genes are TRBV7-3 and TRBJ2-1; D possibly uses TRBD1 or TRBD2 (5 bases each). With 5 bases removed from V and 7 bases from J, the gap between germline ends came to 12 bases. The germline V gene encodes CDR1 SGHTA and CDR2 FQGTGA. CDR3 length: 13 residues. CDR3 coding DNA: TGTGCCAGCAGCCGGGACGCGAAGAATGAGCAGTTCTTC. This encodes CASSRDAKNEQFF. The full variable domain, with the rest looked up from reference TRBV7-3 and TRBJ2-1, is GAGVSQTPSNKVTEKGKYVELRCDPISGHTALYWYRQSLGQGPEFLIYFQGTGAADDSGLPNDRFFAVRPEGSVSTLKIQRTERGDSAVYLCASSRDAKNEQFFGPGTRLTVL.

V is TRBV28 and J is TRBJ1-2, with a possible D match to TRBD1 (6 bases). There are 13 residues in the CDR3. CDR1 is MDHEN, CDR2 SYDVKM, per germline. The V gene lost 2 bases and the J gene lost 4 bases, with 8 bases spanning the gap. This chain's CDR3 is CASSLQGSYGYTF. CDR3 DNA sequence: TGTGCCAGCAGTTTACAGGGGAGCTATGGCTACACCTTC.

This chain links TRBV6-5 with TRBJ2-3; D is perhaps TRBD1 (5 bases). The V gene lost 2 bases and the J gene lost 0 bases, with 9 bases spanning the gap. In germline, CDR1 is MNHEY, CDR2 SVGAGI. The CDR3 loop spans 15 amino acids. The CDR3 is CASSYQGASTDTQYF. For the CDR3, the DNA is TGTGCCAGCAGTTACCAAGGGGCGAGCACAGATACGCAGTATTTT.

J is TRBJ1-2 and V is TRBV12-5; no definite D call. This CDR3 contains 14 residues. CDR1 is LGHNT and CDR2 is FRNRAP in the germline V gene. Between the trimmed V and J ends, which lost 6 bases and 4 bases, there was a span of 15 bases. Here the CDR3 reads CASGGVGSLYGYTF. In nucleotides, the CDR3 is TGTGCTAGTGGCGGAGTCGGAAGCCTCTATGGCTACACCTTC.

The chain has TRBV6-5 and TRBJ1-5, with 10 positions matching TRBD1. The trim removed 6 bases at V and 6 bases at J, leaving 5 bases unmatched. Per the germline V gene, CDR1 is MNHEY and CDR2 is SVGAGI. The CDR3 loop spans 14 amino acids. CDR3 region: CASRETGGTQPQHF. The CDR3 nucleotides are TGTGCCAGCAGGGAGACAGGGGGCACTCAGCCCCAGCATTTT.